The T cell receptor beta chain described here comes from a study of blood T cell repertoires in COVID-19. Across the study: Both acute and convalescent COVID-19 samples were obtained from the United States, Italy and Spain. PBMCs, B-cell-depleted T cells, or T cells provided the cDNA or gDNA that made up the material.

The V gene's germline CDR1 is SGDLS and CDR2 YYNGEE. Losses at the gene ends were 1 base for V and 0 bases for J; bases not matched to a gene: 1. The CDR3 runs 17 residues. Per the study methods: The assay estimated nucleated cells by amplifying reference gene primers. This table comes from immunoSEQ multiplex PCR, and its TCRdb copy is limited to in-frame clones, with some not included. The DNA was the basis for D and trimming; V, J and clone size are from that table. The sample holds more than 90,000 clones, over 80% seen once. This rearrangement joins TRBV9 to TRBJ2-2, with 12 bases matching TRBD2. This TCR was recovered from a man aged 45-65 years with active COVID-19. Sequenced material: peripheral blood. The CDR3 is CASSVLAGGANTGELFF. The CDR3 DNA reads TGTGCCAGCAGCGTACTAGCGGGAGGGGCGAACACCGGGGAGCTGTTTTTT.